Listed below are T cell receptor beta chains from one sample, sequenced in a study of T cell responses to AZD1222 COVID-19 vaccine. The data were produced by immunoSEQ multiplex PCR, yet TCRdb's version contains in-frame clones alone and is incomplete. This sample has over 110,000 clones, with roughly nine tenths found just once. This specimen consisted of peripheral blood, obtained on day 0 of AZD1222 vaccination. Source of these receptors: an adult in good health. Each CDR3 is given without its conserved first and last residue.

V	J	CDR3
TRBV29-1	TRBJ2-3	AVGSDTQY
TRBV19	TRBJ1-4	ASSTARDGNEKLF
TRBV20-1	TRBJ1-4	SASGGAGATNEKLF
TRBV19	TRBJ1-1	ASTGHLNTEAF
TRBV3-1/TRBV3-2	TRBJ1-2	ASSPHHRTGSYYGYT
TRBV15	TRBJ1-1	ATSIGGRRTEAF
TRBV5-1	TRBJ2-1	ASTLRTGANLFLDNEQF
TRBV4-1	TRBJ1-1	ASSQPRDGKNTEAF
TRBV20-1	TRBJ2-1	SAGENEQF
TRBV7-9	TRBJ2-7	ASSLQAGAGRQY
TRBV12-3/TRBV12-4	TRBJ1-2	ASSFSYGYT
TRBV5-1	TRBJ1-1	ASSLGTGRAF
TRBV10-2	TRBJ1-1	ASSDVAGKTEAF
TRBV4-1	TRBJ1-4	ASSQDSGRGKEKLF
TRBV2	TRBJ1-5	ASSDESGNSNQPQH
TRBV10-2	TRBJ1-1	ASSERQGGGMNTEAF
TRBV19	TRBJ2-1	ASTPPNSGRQNEQF
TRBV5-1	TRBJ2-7	ASSPGLAGEGRYEQY
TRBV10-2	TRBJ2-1	ASSESRLAGGLNYNEQF
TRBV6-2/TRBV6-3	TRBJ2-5	ASSYDLAPAKETQY